This TCR beta chain stems from a study of blood T cell repertoires in COVID-19. Overall study context: Both acute and convalescent COVID-19 samples were obtained from the United States, Italy and Spain. T cells, B-cell-depleted T cells, or PBMCs supplied cDNA or gDNA.

This clone was recorded once. Here immunoSEQ multiplex PCR was the method, and the copy in TCRdb shows in-frame clones only, minus some. The profile covers around 200,000 clones, with around nine tenths appearing a single time and roughly 3.4% taken by the ten largest. The CDR3 has 14 amino acids. Germline assignment: CDR1 MNHEY and CDR2 SMNVEV (reference sequence). The V and J ends lost 8 bases and 5 bases, in that order; junction bases with no gene match: 8. Material: peripheral blood. The J gene is TRBJ2-1, the V gene TRBV27, with 8 bases fitting TRBD1. The origin of this receptor is a man between 65 and 85 years old with acute or convalescent COVID-19. CDR3 DNA: TGTGCCAGCGCCGACAGGGGATCTAACAATGAGCAGTTCTTC. Its protein product is CASADRGSNNEQFF.